The 20 T cell receptor beta chains below all came from one sample that was sequenced in a study of T-cell reconstitution after alpha-beta-depleted transplantation in children. Unique molecular identifiers were incorporated into the prepared TCRbeta library. TCRdb redid the calling of the PCR reads with MiXCR, one entry per CDR3 protein. This sample has 200,000 to 250,000 distinct CDR3 sequences, with roughly a quarter found just once. The source was PBMCs, collected before TCRalphabeta/CD19-depleted stem cell transplant. All receptors come from a girl aged 2 to 10 with Fanconi anemia, due to receive a stem cell transplant.

This clonotype was counted a few times. The chain recombines TRBV18 with TRBJ1-1; TRBD1 aligns across 8 bases. The CDR3 sequence is 14 residues long. Germline lookup yields CDR1 KGHSH and CDR2 LQKENI. Trimming at V came to 2 bases and at J to 3 bases, leaving 2 bases not matched to a gene. CDR3 nucleotides: TGTGCCAGCTCACCAGCGGACAGGGACACTGAAGCTTTCTTT. Its translation is CASSPADRDTEAFF.

The chain has TRBV28 and TRBJ2-7; TRBD1 agrees at 7 bases. The CDR3 extends over 16 amino acids. The J segment lost 2 bases and the V segment lost 4 bases, leaving 11 bases of the junction unmatched. The germline gives CDR1 MDHEN, CDR2 SYDVKM. The CDR3 region is CASSSTGTEITYEQYF. The CDR3, as DNA: TGTGCCAGCAGTTCAACCGGGACAGAGATCACCTACGAGCAGTACTTC.

This chain joins TRBV2 and TRBJ1-2; D is possibly TRBD1 (6 bases). Trimming took off 4 bases at V and 8 bases at J, with 17 bases between the two ends. This CDR3 contains 14 residues. The germline gives CDR1 SNHLY, CDR2 FYNNEI. This CDR3 is CASSVFRDKGGYTF. Here the CDR3 DNA reads TGTGCCAGCAGTGTATTCCGGGACAAAGGAGGCTACACCTTC.

The chain couples TRBV20-1 to TRBJ1-2; 10 bases line up with TRBD1. The CDR3 is 13 amino acids. Germline loops: CDR1 DFQATT, CDR2 SNEGSKA (reference sequence). Germline trimming cut 5 bases from V and 6 bases from J; bases unmatched to any gene: 6. The CDR3 DNA reads as TGCAGTGCTCGCCGGGACAGGGGCGATGGCTACACCTTC. It codes for CSARRDRGDGYTF.

The chain carries TRBV5-1 and TRBJ2-7; TRBD1 or TRBD2 may be the D gene (6 bases each). CDR1 SGHRS and CDR2 YFSETQ come from the germline V gene. This CDR3 is 19 amino acids long. Trimming stripped 4 bases from V and 3 bases from J, with 29 bases between. CDR3 region: CASSPVGGGSNPLHYEQYF. The DNA for the CDR3 is TGCGCCAGCAGCCCGGTCGGGGGCGGCTCAAACCCTCTTCACTACGAGCAGTACTTC.

This clonotype was counted only a few times. The genes are TRBV20-1 and TRBJ2-7; the match to TRBD2 covers 9 bases. Trimming at V came to 0 bases and at J to 3 bases, leaving 9 bases not matched to a gene. The CDR3 has 16 residues. In germline, CDR1 is DFQATT, CDR2 SNEGSKA (reference sequence). In DNA, the CDR3 is TGCAGTGCTAGAGAAGGATCGAGCGGGAGGTACTACGAGCAGTACTTC. Its protein is CSAREGSSGRYYEQYF.

This clonotype occurred many times. The chain carries TRBV6-5 and TRBJ1-3; D is unresolved. Germline CDR1 reads MNHEY; CDR2 reads SVGAGI. V lost 5 bases, J lost 1 base, and 3 bases lay in between. This CDR3 spans 12 amino acids. The CDR3 is CASSGSGNTIYF. The CDR3 bases are TGTGCCAGCAGTGGTTCTGGAAACACCATATATTTT.

The V and J genes are TRBV20-1 and TRBJ2-5; 10 bases are a match to TRBD1. The ends lost 5 bases at V and 5 bases at J; junction bases unmatched: 11. This CDR3 has 15 residues. Germline CDR1 is DFQATT and CDR2 is SNEGSKA (reference sequence). The CDR3 reads CSARLGTGAGETQYF. The CDR3, as DNA: TGCAGTGCTCGACTCGGGACAGGGGCCGGGGAGACCCAGTACTTC.

V gene TRBV20-1 combines with J gene TRBJ1-2, with D unresolved. The CDR3 contains 12 residues. Trimming stripped 3 bases from V and 6 bases from J, with 11 bases between. Per the germline V gene, CDR1 is DFQATT and CDR2 is SNEGSKA (reference sequence). The CDR3 reads CSASRSSNGYTF. CDR3 sequence (DNA): TGCAGTGCTAGTCGGTCATCCAATGGCTACACCTTC.

CDR3 residues: CASSFYSLADEQFF. CDR3 DNA: TGTGCCAGCAGCTTTTACTCACTAGCGGACGAGCAGTTCTTC. The chain links TRBV7-2 to TRBJ2-1; 8 nucleotides align to TRBD2. J gave up 10 bases and V 3 bases, and 8 bases lay outside the gene matches. This CDR3 is 14 amino acids long. CDR1 is SGHTA and CDR2 is FQGNSA in the germline V gene.

This clonotype was observed a few times. This rearrangement joins TRBV7-9 to TRBJ2-7, with D maybe TRBD1 (5 bases). Per the germline V gene, CDR1 is SEHNR and CDR2 is FQNEAQ (reference sequence). This CDR3 contains 16 residues. V gave up 3 bases and J gave up 0 bases, with 15 bases separating them. CDR3 in amino acids: CASSFSIQDPSYEQYF. In nucleotides, the CDR3 is TGTGCCAGCAGCTTCTCAATACAGGACCCCTCCTACGAGCAGTACTTC.

This clonotype was seen a handful of times. V and J are TRBV29-1 and TRBJ2-3; tentatively, D is TRBD2 (6 bases). This CDR3 region has 13 residues. V was cut by 3 bases and J by 10 bases, with 17 bases left in between. Germline V gene sequence: CDR1 SQVTM, CDR2 ANQGSEA. CDR3 amino acids: CSVDGSGGAAQYF. The CDR3 DNA is TGCAGCGTTGATGGTAGCGGAGGCGCAGCGCAGTATTTT.

The chain links TRBV20-1 to TRBJ2-1; D not resolved. The CDR3 extends over 14 amino acids. Between the trimmed V and J ends, which lost 0 bases and 7 bases, there was a span of 13 bases. Germline CDR1 and CDR2: DFQATT and SNEGSKA (reference sequence). The CDR3 is CSARDTLQRNEQFF. The CDR3 region has the DNA TGCAGTGCTAGAGACACCCTCCAACGGAATGAGCAGTTCTTC.

This clonotype was seen more than once but under ten times. The chain carries TRBV20-1 and TRBJ2-1; TRBD1 is a possible D gene (6 bases). V was shortened by 6 bases and J by 0 bases, with 12 bases between the two germline ends. Looked up from germline, CDR1 is DFQATT and CDR2 is SNEGSKA (reference sequence). The CDR3 sequence is 14 residues long. This CDR3 is CSAQGSSSYNEQFF. DNA of the CDR3: TGCAGTGCACAGGGTTCGAGCTCCTACAATGAGCAGTTCTTC.

Notes on this clonotype: The germline gene is not matched at one end of the junction; a read error may be the cause. The chain couples TRBV20-1 to TRBJ2-1; 14 nucleotides align to TRBD2. This CDR3 has 18 amino acids. Per germline, CDR1 DFQATT and CDR2 SNEGSKA (reference sequence). The CDR3 region is CCAGGLAGEDFSYNEQFF. For the CDR3, the DNA is TGCTGTGCTGGGGGACTAGCGGGAGAGGACTTCTCCTACAATGAGCAGTTCTTC.

In its sample, this clonotype was seen many times. Here the CDR3 reads CASSVRYGELFF. The CDR3 DNA reads TGTGCCAGCAGCGTACGGTACGGGGAGCTGTTTTTT. The rearrangement joins TRBV9 to TRBJ2-2; D gene unclear. This CDR3 is 12 amino acids long. Germline CDR1 reads SGDLS; CDR2 reads YYNGEE. The germline V and J ends were trimmed by 1 base and 7 bases, with 5 bases remaining between them.

This clonotype appeared a few times. The rearrangement uses TRBV29-1 and TRBJ2-1; D gene uncertain. The germline V gene encodes CDR1 SQVTM and CDR2 ANQGSEA. The CDR3 consists of 14 residues. The V and J ends lost 3 bases and 6 bases respectively, with 15 bases between them. CDR3 sequence: CSVDRLVWSNEQFF. In DNA form, the CDR3 reads TGCAGCGTTGATCGGCTAGTATGGAGCAATGAGCAGTTCTTC.

This clonotype was recorded at least ten times. The chain links TRBV12-3 or TRBV12-4 to TRBJ1-3, with TRBD1 identical over 7 bases. The CDR3 totals 14 residues. Trimming took 6 bases from V and 7 from J; bases not matched to a gene: 9. The CDR3 here is CASSPTGRGNTIYF. The DNA of the CDR3 is TGTGCCAGCAGCCCGACAGGGAGGGGGAACACCATATATTTT.

This clonotype was observed a handful of times. V usage is TRBV12-3 or TRBV12-4 and J usage is TRBJ2-2; tentatively, D is TRBD2 (5 bases). The CDR3 has 15 amino acids. Trimming took 2 bases from V and 4 from J, leaving 11 bases between them. CDR3 nucleotides: TGTGCCAGCAGTTTACCCGGGGTGGGCACCGGGGAGCTGTTTTTT. Its protein is CASSLPGVGTGELFF.

The chain has TRBV5-1 and TRBJ2-2; possible D gene TRBD2, 6 bases. The CDR3 is made up of 15 amino acids. V was clipped by 2 bases and J by 7 bases, with 15 bases between them. The germline V gene encodes CDR1 SGHRS and CDR2 YFSETQ. The CDR3 here is CASSLTSMRGGELFF. CDR3 coding DNA: TGCGCCAGCAGCTTAACATCAATGCGGGGCGGGGAGCTGTTTTTT.